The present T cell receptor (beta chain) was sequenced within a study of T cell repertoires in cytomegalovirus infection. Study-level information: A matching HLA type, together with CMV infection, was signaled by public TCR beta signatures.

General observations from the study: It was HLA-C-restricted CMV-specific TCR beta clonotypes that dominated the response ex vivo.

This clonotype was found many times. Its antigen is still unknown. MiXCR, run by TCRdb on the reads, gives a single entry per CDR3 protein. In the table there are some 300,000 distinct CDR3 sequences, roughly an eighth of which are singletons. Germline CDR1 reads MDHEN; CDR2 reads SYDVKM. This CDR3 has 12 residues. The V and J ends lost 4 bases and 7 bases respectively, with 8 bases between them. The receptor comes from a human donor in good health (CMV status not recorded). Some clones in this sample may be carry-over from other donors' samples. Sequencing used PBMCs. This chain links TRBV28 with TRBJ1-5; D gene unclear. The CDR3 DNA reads TGTGCCAGCAGTTCCGAGGTCCAGCCCCAGCATTTT. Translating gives CASSSEVQPQHF.